This TCR beta chain was captured by sequencing in a study of T-cell reconstitution after alpha-beta-depleted transplantation in children. The CDR3 spans 15 residues. Trimming pared 1 base from V and 4 bases from J, leaving 13 bases between. Germline-derived CDR1 and CDR2 are LNHNV and YYDKDF (reference sequence). Unique molecular identifiers were used to barcode this TCRbeta library. TCRdb ran MiXCR on the PCR reads and lists one entry per CDR3 protein. The table includes hundreds of thousands of distinct CDR3 sequences, approximately 12% detected once. This clonotype was seen a few times. The specimen comprised PBMCs from the stem cell graft donor, sampled from the stem cell graft. The V call is TRBV15, the J call TRBJ2-5, with D perhaps matching TRBD1 (6 bases). The TCR comes from a human donor who donated a stem cell graft to a child with combined immunodeficiency. For the CDR3, the DNA is TGTGCCACCAGCAGAGCCCAGGGGACCGGAGAGACCCAGTACTTC. Its translation is CATSRAQGTGETQYF.